This TCR beta chain appears in the sequencing data of a study of blood T cell repertoires in COVID-19. Across the study: The samples span acute and convalescent COVID-19 from the United States, Italy and Spain. Sample material is recorded as cDNA or gDNA derived from T cells, B-cell-depleted T cells, or PBMCs.

Trimming removed 5 bases at V and 0 bases at J, with 8 bases between. The CDR3 contains 14 residues. Germline values: CDR1 SGHTA, CDR2 FQGNSA. Per the authors' pipeline: Estimated nucleated cell counts came from reference gene primer amplification. Clones were read by immunoSEQ multiplex PCR, and TCRdb kept only the in-frame ones, dropping some. The V and J calls and clone size are taken from that table; D and trimming were inferred from the DNA. The sample lists about 52,000 clones; roughly 85% were seen once. The clonotype was recovered from a human donor in a cohort sampled during active COVID-19. The chain employs TRBV7-2 and TRBJ2-1; no clear D gene. The sequenced material came from peripheral blood. DNA of the CDR3: TGTGCCAGCAGCAGGCGGAGCTCCTACAATGAGCAGTTCTTC. This codes for CASSRRSSYNEQFF.